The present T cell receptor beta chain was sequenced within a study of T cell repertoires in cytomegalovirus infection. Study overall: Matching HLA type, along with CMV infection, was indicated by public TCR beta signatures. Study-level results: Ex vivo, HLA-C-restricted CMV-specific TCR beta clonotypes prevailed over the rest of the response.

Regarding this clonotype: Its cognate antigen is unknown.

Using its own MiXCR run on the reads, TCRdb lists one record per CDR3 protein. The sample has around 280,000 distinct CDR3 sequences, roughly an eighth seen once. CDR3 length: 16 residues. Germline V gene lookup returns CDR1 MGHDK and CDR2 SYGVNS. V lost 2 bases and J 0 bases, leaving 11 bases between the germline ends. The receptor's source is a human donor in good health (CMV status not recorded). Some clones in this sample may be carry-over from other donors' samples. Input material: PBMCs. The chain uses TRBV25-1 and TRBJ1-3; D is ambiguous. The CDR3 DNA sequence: TGTGCCAGCAGTGAAGGCGCCTTAGTCTCTGGAAACACCATATATTTT. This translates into CASSEGALVSGNTIYF.